One and the same sample provided the 6 T cell receptor beta chains below, sequenced in a study of blood T cells in healthy people across ages. A second PCR of about 6 to 12 cycles used a sample-barcoded 5' primer and a J-beta primer mix. One entry per CDR3 protein, called by TCRdb with MiXCR from the 5' RACE reads. This sample has just under 900,000 distinct CDR3 sequences; under 35% occur once, and the top ten carry roughly 17%. The material sequenced was blood. The receptors here all came from a woman older than 75 in good health.

The V call is TRBV5-1, the J call TRBJ1-1; D call uncertain. The germline gives CDR1 SGHRS, CDR2 YFSETQ. The length of the CDR3 is 15 residues. Trimming pared 0 bases from V and 4 bases from J, leaving 13 bases between. The CDR3 coding sequence is TGCGCCAGCAGCTTGGGTAGTCGGGGAGGCACTGAAGCTTTCTTT. Residues: CASSLGSRGGTEAFF.

This chain's CDR3 is CASSKQNRETQYF. The CDR3 region has the DNA TGTGCCAGTAGTAAACAGAATCGGGAGACCCAGTACTTC. The V and J genes are TRBV19 and TRBJ2-5; D uncertain. The V end was cut by 4 bases, the J end by 5 bases, with 11 bases between. CDR1 LNHDA and CDR2 SQIVND come from the germline V gene (reference sequence). The CDR3 spans 13 residues.

This clonotype was found a few times. CDR3 nucleotide sequence: TGCAGTGTTCTCCGGGAGGGGGCCCGTGGCTACACCTTC. As protein: CSVLREGARGYTF. The V call is TRBV20-1, the J call TRBJ1-2, with TRBD1 matching 7 bases. V dropped 7 bases and J dropped 7; count of bases not matched to a gene: 12. CDR3 size: 13 residues. Germline loops: CDR1 DFQATT, CDR2 SNEGSKA (reference sequence).

This clonotype turned up a few times. The chain is built from TRBV20-1 and TRBJ2-2, with D hard to call. The ends were cut back, 3 bases at V and 3 bases at J, with 8 bases in the middle. Per germline, CDR1 DFQATT and CDR2 SNEGSKA (reference sequence). This CDR3 contains 13 residues. CDR3 sequence reads: CSASALDTGELFF. The CDR3 DNA reads TGCAGTGCTAGCGCACTCGACACCGGGGAGCTGTTTTTT.

This clonotype was observed at least ten times. The V gene is TRBV11-2, the J gene TRBJ1-2, with D perhaps TRBD1 (5 bases). The length of the CDR3 is 14 residues. The ends were cut back, 1 base at V and 5 bases at J, with 11 bases in the middle. The V gene's germline CDR1 is SGHAT and CDR2 FQNNGV. This CDR3 reads CASSLAPGMYGYTF. Written as DNA, the CDR3 is TGTGCCAGCAGCTTAGCCCCAGGGATGTATGGCTACACCTTC.

This clonotype occurred many times. One junction end disagrees with the germline gene, perhaps due to a read error. The chain uses TRBV5-1 and TRBJ2-1; possible D gene TRBD2, 5 bases. The CDR3 is 12 residues long. Germline loops: CDR1 SGHRS, CDR2 YFSETQ. In DNA form, the CDR3 reads TGTGCCAGCAGCTTAGCGTACAATGAGCAGTTCTTC. Translation: CASSLAYNEQFF.